The 20 T cell receptor beta chains in this list originate from one sample, sequenced in a study of cytomegalovirus exposure and HLA in healthy donors. PCR employed 60 Vbeta and 13 Jbeta primers. Sequenced by immunoSEQ multiplex PCR; TCRdb stores in-frame clones only, minus some. The data show 100,000 or so clones, with 13% to 15% seen just once and roughly 0.89% held by the top ten. The specimen was PBMCs. Source of these receptors: a female donor in good health and CMV-seronegative.

This clone was seen only a few times. The V and J genes are TRBV4-2 and TRBJ2-3; D gene ambiguous. This CDR3 spans 14 amino acids. The germline V and J ends were trimmed by 0 bases and 4 bases, with 8 bases remaining between them. Germline V CDR1 and CDR2: LGHNA, YNFKEQ. CDR3 residues: CASSQDPLPDTQYF. CDR3 DNA sequence: TGTGCCAGCAGCCAAGATCCACTTCCAGATACGCAGTATTTT.

In this sample, this clone turned up a few times. The genes are TRBV15 and TRBJ2-7; 9 bases are shared with TRBD2. Germline V gives CDR1 LNHNV, CDR2 YYDKDF (reference sequence). Losses at the gene ends were 3 bases for V and 1 base for J; bases not matched to a gene: 4. The CDR3 sequence is 15 residues long. CDR3 DNA sequence: TGTGCCACCAGCAGGGGCGGGGGGGAATCCTACGAGCAGTACTTC. Translated: CATSRGGGESYEQYF.

The genes are TRBV7-9 and TRBJ2-2; 8 bases are a match to TRBD2. Trimming at V came to 2 bases and at J to 1 base, leaving 3 bases not matched to a gene. CDR1 is SEHNR, CDR2 FQNEAQ, per germline (reference sequence). There are 16 residues in the CDR3. The CDR3 nucleotides read TGTGCCAGCAGCTTACTCCGGGGGGGGAACACCGGGGAGCTGTTTTTT. Amino acid sequence: CASSLLRGGNTGELFF.

This chain links TRBV6-6 with TRBJ1-2; no firm D call. CDR1 is MNHNY, CDR2 SVGAGI, per germline (reference sequence). The CDR3 is 15 amino acids. Between the trimmed V and J ends, which lost 5 bases and 2 bases, there was a span of 15 bases. CDR3 nucleotide sequence: TGTGCCAGCAGTCCCCCCTGGGCGGGGAACTATGGCTACACCTTC. Translating it yields CASSPPWAGNYGYTF.

Only a few counts were recorded for this clone. The chain has TRBV4-3 and TRBJ1-5, with TRBD1 as a possible D gene (6 bases). The CDR3 covers 15 residues. CDR1 and CDR2 from the germline V gene are LGHNA and YSLEER. V was cut by 3 bases and J by 7 bases, with 16 bases left in between. In DNA form, the CDR3 reads TGCGCCAGCAGCCAGAACCACGGGGGGCGGCAGCCCCAGCATTTT. Translating gives CASSQNHGGRQPQHF.

This rearrangement joins TRBV4-3 to TRBJ2-6, with TRBD1 identical over 10 bases. Germline trimming cut 4 bases from V and 3 bases from J; bases unmatched to any gene: 6. The CDR3 loop spans 17 amino acids. Per the germline V gene, CDR1 is LGHNA and CDR2 is YSLEER. This CDR3 is CASSPRDRGIGANVLTF. Here the CDR3 DNA reads TGCGCCAGCAGCCCGAGGGACAGGGGCATTGGGGCCAACGTCCTGACTTTC.

The J gene is TRBJ2-7, the V gene TRBV15, with TRBD1 matching over 8 bases. Per the germline V gene, CDR1 is LNHNV and CDR2 is YYDKDF (reference sequence). The CDR3 extends over 15 amino acids. Unmatched junction bases numbered 4, after V lost 3 bases and J lost 0 bases. Written as DNA, the CDR3 is TGTGCCACCAGCAGTAGGACAGGGAGCTCCTACGAGCAGTACTTC. Protein product: CATSSRTGSSYEQYF.

The chain joins TRBV13 to TRBJ2-2; 9 bases align to TRBD1. The CDR3 is 16 residues long. The germline CDR1 and CDR2 sequences are PRHDT and FYEKMQ (reference sequence). Trimming at V came to 5 bases and at J to 3 bases, leaving 7 bases not matched to a gene. CDR3 protein: CASSPQGALDTGELFF. The DNA for the CDR3 is TGTGCCAGCAGCCCACAGGGGGCGCTGGACACCGGGGAGCTGTTTTTT.

The chain joins TRBV7-2 to TRBJ2-3; D is possibly TRBD2 (5 bases). CDR1 and CDR2 from the germline V gene are SGHTA and FQGNSA. The V and J ends lost 8 bases and 1 base respectively, with 13 bases between them. The CDR3 has 14 residues. CDR3 sequence: CASGLERRTDTQYF. The CDR3 bases are TGTGCCAGCGGATTGGAGCGGCGCACAGATACGCAGTATTTT.

The chain has TRBV6-5 and TRBJ2-3; D ambiguous. Germline-derived CDR1 and CDR2 are MNHEY and SVGAGI. The ends were cut back, 5 bases at V and 0 bases at J, with 15 bases in the middle. The CDR3 runs 16 residues. DNA of the CDR3: TGTGCCAGCAGTAACTTCCGACACTCTAGCACAGATACGCAGTATTTT. It yields the protein CASSNFRHSSTDTQYF.

This sequence joins TRBV6-6 and TRBJ1-2; no firm D call. Trimming stripped 7 bases from V and 8 bases from J, with 20 bases between. CDR3 length: 14 amino acids. The V gene's germline CDR1 is MNHNY and CDR2 SVGAGI (reference sequence). The CDR3 loop is CASIPSGELRGYTF. As DNA, the CDR3 is TGTGCCAGCATCCCGTCCGGGGAGCTGAGAGGCTACACCTTC.

The chain couples TRBV30 to TRBJ1-1; D is unresolved. Germline CDR1 GTSNPN, CDR2 SVGIG (reference sequence). Trimming removed 0 bases from V and 5 bases from J, with 10 bases in between. The CDR3 runs 13 residues. The CDR3 sequence is CAWSVLGVTEAFF. The DNA of the CDR3 is TGTGCCTGGAGTGTACTAGGAGTGACTGAAGCTTTCTTT.

This clone has just a few counts. The J gene is TRBJ1-1, the V gene TRBV27; no firm D call. Germline values: CDR1 MNHEY, CDR2 SMNVEV (reference sequence). V lost 2 bases to trimming and J lost 0 bases, with 7 bases between them. The CDR3 spans 14 residues. The CDR3 is CASSLPGMNTEAFF. CDR3 DNA sequence: TGTGCCAGCAGTTTACCGGGAATGAACACTGAAGCTTTCTTT.

This clone showed up just a few times. The chain uses TRBV29-1 and TRBJ2-7; D perhaps matches TRBD1 (6 bases). The germline V and J ends were trimmed by 4 bases and 2 bases, with 12 bases remaining between them. This CDR3 is 13 amino acids long. CDR1 and CDR2 (germline): SQVTM, ANQGSEA. The CDR3 reads CSVAQGIAYEQYF. The CDR3 region has the DNA TGCAGCGTTGCCCAGGGGATTGCCTACGAGCAGTACTTC.

This clone has a handful of counts. The chain links TRBV29-1 to TRBJ2-7, with D perhaps TRBD1 (6 bases). Trimming stripped 6 bases from V and 2 bases from J, with 14 bases between. This CDR3 comprises 13 residues. Germline V CDR1 and CDR2: SQVTM, ANQGSEA. The CDR3 spells CSVDQGGPYEQYF. CDR3 in DNA: TGCAGCGTAGATCAAGGGGGACCCTACGAGCAGTACTTC.

There are many counts of this clone. The chain recombines TRBV13 with TRBJ1-2; D is possibly TRBD1 (5 bases). The CDR3 length is 11 residues. Germline assignment: CDR1 PRHDT and CDR2 FYEKMQ (reference sequence). V was trimmed by 2 bases and J by 7 bases, leaving 5 bases between them. The CDR3 DNA is TGTGCCAGCAGCTTACAGGGTGGCTACACCTTC. Translation gives CASSLQGGYTF.

In this sample, this clone turned up many times. The chain is built from TRBV5-8 and TRBJ1-5; 7 bases align to TRBD1. In germline, CDR1 is SGHTS, CDR2 YDEGEE. The junction had 6 bases not matched to a gene; V was cut back by 5 bases and J by 1 base. The CDR3 runs to 15 residues. The CDR3 loop reads CASSYSGGSNQPQHF. The CDR3 nucleotides read TGTGCCAGCAGTTACTCAGGGGGAAGCAATCAGCCCCAGCATTTT.

The J gene is TRBJ2-7, the V gene TRBV18; D is ambiguous. Germline V gene sequence: CDR1 KGHSH, CDR2 LQKENI. V lost 2 bases, J lost 1 base, and 9 bases lay in between. The CDR3 consists of 14 residues. The CDR3 protein is CASSPVVRSYEQYF. The CDR3, as DNA: TGTGCCAGCTCACCAGTGGTCAGATCCTACGAGCAGTACTTC.

This chain joins TRBV13 and TRBJ2-5, with 14 bases aligning to TRBD2. V lost 3 bases, J lost 7 bases, and 4 bases stayed unmatched. This CDR3 spans 15 amino acids. Germline assignment: CDR1 PRHDT and CDR2 FYEKMQ (reference sequence). In DNA, the CDR3 is TGTGCCAGCAGCTTGGGACTAGCGGGGGCCGGGACCCAGTACTTC. It is translated as CASSLGLAGAGTQYF.

This clone was picked up a small number of times. This chain connects TRBV5-1 to TRBJ2-1; maybe TRBD2 (7 bases). CDR3 size: 13 residues. V gave up 3 bases and J gave up 8 bases, with 12 bases separating them. The germline gives CDR1 SGHRS, CDR2 YFSETQ. The CDR3 coding sequence is TGCGCCAGCAGCTCTGGAGGGGGGGATGAGCAGTTCTTC. This translates into CASSSGGGDEQFF. Filled out from reference TRBV5-1 and TRBJ2-1, the complete variable domain reads KAGVTQTPRYLIKTRGQQVTLSCSPISGHRSVSWYQQTPGQGLQFLFEYFSETQRNKGNFPGRFSGRQFSNSRSEMNVSTLELGDSALYLCASSSGGGDEQFFGPGTRLTVL.